This TCR beta chain appears in the sequencing data of a study of blood T cell repertoires in COVID-19. Study details: The United States, Italy and Spain supplied acute and convalescent COVID-19 samples.

This clone has a count of ten or more. As originally analysed: Reference gene primer amplification gave nucleated cell count estimates. Measured with immunoSEQ multiplex PCR; TCRdb has only the in-frame clones, and not every one. V and J calls and clone size are those listed in that table; D and trimming were worked out from the DNA. The sample carries over 200,000 clones, about 84% recorded once. This CDR3 is built from 18 residues. Germline CDR1 WSHSY, CDR2 SAAADI. V dropped 6 bases and J dropped 3 bases, with 27 bases sitting between them. Material: peripheral blood. V usage is TRBV10-2 and J usage is TRBJ2-7; D is perhaps TRBD1 (6 bases). The source is a woman aged 80 or over with acute or convalescent COVID-19. The DNA of the CDR3 is TGCGCCAGCAGCCATTCAGGGGCCATAAGTCTGGAACACTACGAGCAGTACTTC. It encodes CASSHSGAISLEHYEQYF.